Below are 30 T cell receptor beta chains sequenced from a single sample in a study of PD-L1 blockade in urothelial cancer. Profiled with immunoSEQ multiplex PCR; TCRdb holds only in-frame clones, not every one. The sample has around 40,000 clones; roughly 90% are singletons. The sequenced sample was PBMCs, obtained around atezolizumab (anti-PD-L1) treatment. The receptors stem from a man between 60 and 70 years old with urothelial cancer.

V and J are TRBV5-1 and TRBJ1-1; D is unclear. The germline gives CDR1 SGHRS, CDR2 YFSETQ. This CDR3 spans 13 amino acids. V gave up 2 bases and J gave up 3 bases, with 8 bases separating them. CDR3 protein: CASSFAEDTEAFF. The CDR3 DNA follows: TGCGCCAGCAGCTTTGCAGAGGACACTGAAGCTTTCTTT. The complete variable domain, with remaining parts taken from reference TRBV5-1 and TRBJ1-1, reads KAGVTQTPRYLIKTRGQQVTLSCSPISGHRSVSWYQQTPGQGLQFLFEYFSETQRNKGNFPGRFSGRQFSNSRSEMNVSTLELGDSALYLCASSFAEDTEAFFGQGTRLTVV.

The chain links TRBV5-8 to TRBJ2-2, with a possible D match to TRBD1 (6 bases). The germline V and J ends were trimmed by 0 bases and 0 bases, with 12 bases remaining between them. CDR1 is SGHTS, CDR2 YDEGEE, per germline. The CDR3 contains 17 residues. The CDR3 is CASSLDQTGPNTGELFF. The CDR3 DNA is TGTGCCAGCAGCTTGGATCAGACAGGACCGAACACCGGGGAGCTGTTTTTT.

This clone has a single count. The V and J genes are TRBV29-1 and TRBJ2-3, with TRBD2 identical over 12 bases. The germline V gene encodes CDR1 SQVTM and CDR2 ANQGSEA. This CDR3 spans 15 amino acids. J lost 2 bases, V lost 7 bases, and 7 bases had no gene match. CDR3 nucleotides: TGCAGCGCCCGGGGACTAGCGGGTTTCACAGATACGCAGTATTTT. Amino acid sequence: CSARGLAGFTDTQYF.

The chain combines TRBV5-1 with TRBJ2-3; D not certain. CDR1 and CDR2 (germline): SGHRS, YFSETQ. Between the trimmed V and J ends, which lost 4 bases and 0 bases, there was a span of 15 bases. The CDR3 totals 16 residues. The CDR3 sequence is CASSPAGAPSTDTQYF. The CDR3 DNA reads TGCGCCAGCAGCCCGGCCGGAGCCCCTAGCACAGATACGCAGTATTTT.

The genes are TRBV19 and TRBJ1-3, with D hard to call. CDR1 and CDR2 from the germline V gene are LNHDA and SQIVND (reference sequence). Trimming cost V 5 bases and J 0 bases, with 8 bases left between them. The CDR3 is 14 residues long. The CDR3 sequence: CASSDRSSGNTIYF. The CDR3 region has the DNA TGTGCCAGTAGTGACCGGAGCTCTGGAAACACCATATATTTT.

The V gene is TRBV30, the J gene TRBJ1-1; a possible D gene is TRBD1 (6 bases). Germline CDR1 and CDR2: GTSNPN and SVGIG (reference sequence). This CDR3 comprises 13 residues. V dropped 7 bases and J dropped 4 bases, with 16 bases sitting between them. The CDR3 loop reads CAFHRGAVTEAFF. CDR3 DNA sequence: TGTGCCTTCCACCGGGGGGCTGTCACTGAAGCTTTCTTT.

The V call is TRBV7-8, the J call TRBJ2-7; 8 nucleotides line up with TRBD2. The V gene end was trimmed by 1 base and the J gene end by 4 bases; junction bases not matched to a gene: 12. Germline CDR1 SGHVS, CDR2 FQNEAQ. The CDR3 sequence is 17 residues long. The CDR3 nucleotides are TGTGCCAGCAGCTTAGTAGGGGGAGCGGGAGCACCTTACGAGCAGTACTTC. It encodes CASSLVGGAGAPYEQYF.

The chain uses TRBV7-2 and TRBJ1-1, with 9 positions matching TRBD1. The V segment lost 4 bases and the J segment 1 base; nucleotides outside the gene matches: 1. Germline-derived CDR1 and CDR2 are SGHTA and FQGNSA. The CDR3 is 14 amino acids. The CDR3 region has the DNA TGTGCCAGCAGCTGGACAGGGGAGAACACTGAAGCTTTCTTT. Translation gives CASSWTGENTEAFF.

The V gene is TRBV4-1, the J gene TRBJ2-4, with a possible D match to TRBD1 (5 bases). CDR1 is MGHRA, CDR2 YSYEKL, per germline. V was pared by 1 base and J by 6 bases, with 13 bases between. CDR3 size: 15 residues. The CDR3 protein is CASSQGFQGLNIQYF. The CDR3 DNA is TGCGCCAGCAGCCAAGGATTTCAGGGCCTAAACATTCAGTACTTC.

The chain is built from TRBV10-3 and TRBJ2-7, with 9 bases lining up with TRBD1. The CDR3 covers 15 residues. Germline V gene sequence: CDR1 ENHRY, CDR2 SYGVKD. V lost 0 bases, J lost 4 bases, and 4 bases stayed unmatched. CDR3 residues: CAISESGTGRYEQYF. The CDR3 nucleotides read TGTGCCATCAGTGAGTCCGGGACAGGGCGATACGAGCAGTACTTC.

The chain joins TRBV27 to TRBJ2-5; D perhaps matches TRBD2 (6 bases). Germline V CDR1 and CDR2: MNHEY, SMNVEV (reference sequence). Trimming took 5 bases from V and 2 from J, leaving 15 bases between them. The CDR3 totals 15 residues. The CDR3 reads CASSHAGTQQETQYF. The CDR3 nucleotides read TGTGCCAGCAGTCATGCTGGGACTCAACAAGAGACCCAGTACTTC.

The CDR3 DNA sequence: TGTGCCAGCCGAAGGGGGAGACAGGGTGATGGTTACGAGCAGTACTTC. Translating it yields CASRRGRQGDGYEQYF. V and J are TRBV19 and TRBJ2-7; 7 bases map to TRBD1. The V and J ends lost 9 bases and 4 bases, in that order; junction bases with no gene match: 18. This CDR3 spans 16 amino acids. The germline V gene has CDR1 LNHDA and CDR2 SQIVND (reference sequence). The full variable domain, its missing parts supplied by reference TRBV19 and TRBJ2-7, is DGGITQSPKYLFRKEGQNVTLSCEQNLNHDAMYWYRQDPGQGLRLIYYSQIVNDFQKGDIAEGYSVSREKKESFPLTVTSAQKNPTAFYLCASRRGRQGDGYEQYFGPGTRLTVT.

This chain joins TRBV7-9 and TRBJ2-7; TRBD1 matches at 7 bases. The germline V gene encodes CDR1 SEHNR and CDR2 FQNEAQ (reference sequence). The CDR3 is made up of 15 amino acids. Germline trimming cut 4 bases from V and 4 bases from J; bases unmatched to any gene: 10. This chain's CDR3 is CASSSQGLGTYEQYF. The DNA of the CDR3 is TGTGCCAGCAGCTCACAGGGGCTTGGGACATACGAGCAGTACTTC.

This chain joins TRBV4-3 and TRBJ1-1; D is unresolved. The germline V and J ends were trimmed by 4 bases and 1 base, with 13 bases remaining between them. There are 15 residues in the CDR3. Germline V gene lookup returns CDR1 LGHNA and CDR2 YSLEER. The CDR3, as DNA: TGCGCCAGCAGCCTCCGAGGATCTGAGAACACTGAAGCTTTCTTT. Its protein product is CASSLRGSENTEAFF.

This chain joins TRBV11-2 and TRBJ2-5; TRBD2 might be the D (5 bases). The CDR3 length is 12 residues. Trimming shortened V by 4 bases and J by 7 bases, and 10 bases separated the two germline ends. Germline CDR1 SGHAT, CDR2 FQNNGV. The CDR3 DNA is TGTGCCAGCAGCTGGGAGCGCGGGACCCAGTACTTC. Translating it yields CASSWERGTQYF.

This clone has a handful of counts. The CDR3 DNA reads as TGTGCCAGCAGCTTAACGACAGGGGGCAATCAGCCCCAGCATTTT. Protein: CASSLTTGGNQPQHF. This chain joins TRBV7-9 and TRBJ1-5; 8 bases fit TRBD1. CDR3 length: 15 amino acids. V lost 2 bases and J lost 2; bases outside the gene matches: 2. The germline V gene encodes CDR1 SEHNR and CDR2 FQNEAQ (reference sequence).

This clone has just one count. This sequence joins TRBV2 and TRBJ2-3; a weak D match, TRBD2 (5 bases). The CDR3 length is 14 residues. Germline assignment: CDR1 SNHLY and CDR2 FYNNEI. The germline V and J ends were trimmed by 7 bases and 0 bases, with 11 bases remaining between them. The DNA of the CDR3 is TGTGCCAGCACCCCTTGGACTAGCACAGATACGCAGTATTTT. It is translated as CASTPWTSTDTQYF.

The chain employs TRBV2 and TRBJ1-1, with D uncertain. This CDR3 contains 11 residues. Germline V gives CDR1 SNHLY, CDR2 FYNNEI. Trimming removed 5 bases from V and 3 bases from J, with 4 bases in between. This chain's CDR3 is CASSRDTEAFF. The CDR3 DNA reads TGTGCCAGCAGTCGAGACACTGAAGCTTTCTTT.

The V and J genes are TRBV7-9 and TRBJ2-5; D unclear. Looked up from germline, CDR1 is SEHNR and CDR2 is FQNEAQ (reference sequence). V lost 1 base to trimming and J lost 5 bases, with 5 bases between them. This CDR3 has 12 residues. The chain's CDR3 is CASSLDSETQYF. CDR3 DNA sequence: TGTGCCAGCAGCTTAGATTCGGAGACCCAGTACTTC.

The chain is built from TRBV6-5 and TRBJ1-1; D unclear. V was trimmed by 3 bases and J by 4 bases, leaving 9 bases between them. Germline V gene sequence: CDR1 MNHEY, CDR2 SVGAGI. The CDR3 covers 13 residues. The CDR3, as DNA: TGTGCCAGCAGTTATCTCGGTGGCACTGAAGCTTTCTTT. Translating gives CASSYLGGTEAFF.

The CDR3 loop is CASSATGGVTEAFF. In DNA, the CDR3 is TGTGCCAGCAGCGCGACAGGGGGGGTCACTGAAGCTTTCTTT. The chain recombines TRBV7-3 with TRBJ1-1; 9 nucleotides agree with TRBD1. CDR3 length: 14 amino acids. Germline CDR1 and CDR2: SGHTA and FQGTGA. V was clipped by 5 bases and J by 4 bases; unmatched bases: 5.

V gene TRBV29-1 combines with J gene TRBJ1-1; maybe TRBD1 (6 bases). The V and J ends lost 4 bases and 3 bases respectively, with 12 bases between them. The CDR3 length is 13 residues. In germline, CDR1 is SQVTM, CDR2 ANQGSEA. The CDR3: CSVGSTGYTEAFF. CDR3 DNA sequence: TGCAGCGTTGGGAGCACAGGGTACACTGAAGCTTTCTTT.

V and J are TRBV9 and TRBJ2-1; 11 nucleotides line up with TRBD2. Trimming took 0 bases from V and 7 from J; bases not matched to a gene: 3. Germline lookup yields CDR1 SGDLS and CDR2 YYNGEE. This CDR3 region has 15 residues. The CDR3 loop reads CASSVVAGGLNEQFF. Written as DNA, the CDR3 is TGTGCCAGCAGCGTAGTAGCGGGGGGGCTAAATGAGCAGTTCTTC.

This clone was recorded once. V and J are TRBV30 and TRBJ2-3, with D unclear. Trimming shortened V by 5 bases and J by 0 bases, and 9 bases separated the two germline ends. There are 13 residues in the CDR3. CDR1 and CDR2 (germline): GTSNPN, SVGIG (reference sequence). CDR3 sequence (DNA): TGTGCCTGGTCCAGTCCTAGCACAGATACGCAGTATTTT. Amino acid sequence: CAWSSPSTDTQYF.

The chain links TRBV10-1 to TRBJ2-1, with 12 bases identical to TRBD2. The germline V gene has CDR1 WNHNN and CDR2 SYGVQD (reference sequence). The CDR3 has 15 residues. V was clipped by 4 bases and J by 9 bases; unmatched bases: 7. CDR3: CASSALAGGLGEQFF. The CDR3 DNA sequence: TGCGCCAGCAGTGCGCTAGCGGGAGGGTTGGGTGAGCAGTTCTTC.

The V and J genes are TRBV10-2 and TRBJ2-1; 7 bases are a match to TRBD2. CDR1 is WSHSY, CDR2 SAAADI, per germline. The trim removed 7 bases at V and 7 bases at J, leaving 13 bases unmatched. The CDR3 has 15 amino acids. CDR3 DNA: TGCGCCAGCACCCCTCAGCGGGGCGGATTAAATGAGCAGTTCTTC. As protein: CASTPQRGGLNEQFF.

The J gene is TRBJ1-5, the V gene TRBV6-6; D is perhaps TRBD1 (5 bases). Germline CDR1 reads MNHNY; CDR2 reads SVGAGI (reference sequence). This CDR3 has 14 amino acids. V lost 2 bases and J lost 2, with 7 bases in between. For the CDR3, the DNA is TGTGCCAGCAGTTACCCGGGGGGCAATCAGCCCCAGCATTTT. Amino acids: CASSYPGGNQPQHF.

The J gene is TRBJ2-3, the V gene TRBV7-9; 12 nucleotides match TRBD2. Germline CDR1 is SEHNR and CDR2 is FQNEAQ (reference sequence). The ends lost 4 bases at V and 3 bases at J; junction bases unmatched: 2. This CDR3 contains 15 residues. The CDR3 DNA sequence: TGTGCCAGCAGCTCCACTAGCGGGAGGACAGATACGCAGTATTTT. The encoded protein is CASSSTSGRTDTQYF.

The chain employs TRBV5-1 and TRBJ2-2; D is perhaps TRBD1 (6 bases). Germline assignment: CDR1 SGHRS and CDR2 YFSETQ. V shed 5 bases and J shed 4 bases, with 15 bases lying between them. The CDR3 extends over 15 amino acids. The CDR3 nucleotides read TGCGCCAGCAGTTCCGGGACAACCCTCACCGGGGAGCTGTTTTTT. As protein: CASSSGTTLTGELFF.

The chain carries TRBV11-2 and TRBJ2-1; TRBD2 matches at 13 bases. CDR3 length: 16 residues. Losses at the gene ends were 5 bases for V and 4 bases for J; bases not matched to a gene: 5. Germline assignment: CDR1 SGHAT and CDR2 FQNNGV. CDR3 in DNA: TGTGCCAGCAGCCCCATGACTAGCGGGAGGTACAATGAGCAGTTCTTC. It specifies CASSPMTSGRYNEQFF. The whole variable domain, filled in from reference TRBV11-2 and TRBJ2-1, reads EAGVAQSPRYKIIEKRQSVAFWCNPISGHATLYWYQQILGQGPKLLIQFQNNGVVDDSQLPKDRFSAERLKGVDSTLKIQPAKLEDSAVYLCASSPMTSGRYNEQFFGPGTRLTVL.